Below are 7 T cell receptor beta chains sequenced from a single sample in a study of cytotoxic CD8 clonotypes in ibrutinib-treated CLL. The data were produced by immunoSEQ multiplex PCR, yet TCRdb's version contains in-frame clones alone and is incomplete. The table lists 250,000 to 350,000 clones, roughly four fifths of them singletons, with about 5% in the top ten. Sequenced here: PBMCs, sampled at disease progression, from a patient treated with ibrutinib. These receptors all stem from a human donor with chronic lymphocytic leukemia.

The chain is built from TRBV29-1 and TRBJ2-7; D unclear. The germline V gene has CDR1 SQVTM and CDR2 ANQGSEA. CDR3 length: 11 amino acids. Trimming shortened V by 7 bases and J by 0 bases, and 7 bases separated the two germline ends. CDR3 amino acids: CSAQHSYEQYF. CDR3 sequence (DNA): TGCAGCGCCCAACACTCCTACGAGCAGTACTTC.

The chain carries TRBV25-1 and TRBJ2-3, with D perhaps matching TRBD1 (5 bases). The CDR3 is 15 residues long. Germline V CDR1 and CDR2: MGHDK, SYGVNS. V lost 5 bases, J lost 1 base, and 13 bases lay in between. CDR3: CASSRAGKGTDTQYF. The CDR3 DNA reads as TGTGCCAGCAGTCGGGCAGGGAAAGGCACAGATACGCAGTATTTT.

This clone was seen a few times. The chain employs TRBV10-3 and TRBJ1-1; D unresolved. V was pared by 8 bases and J by 6 bases, with 16 bases between. From germline, CDR1 is ENHRY and CDR2 SYGVKD. The CDR3 is 13 amino acids. CDR3 sequence reads: CAIWSDLFPEAFF. The CDR3 DNA reads TGTGCCATCTGGTCAGATCTCTTCCCTGAAGCTTTCTTT.

This clone was seen only a few times. This sequence joins TRBV4-3 and TRBJ2-6; D is unclear. CDR1 and CDR2 (germline): LGHNA, YSLEER. CDR3 size: 18 residues. Trimming removed 0 bases from V and 1 base from J, with 13 bases in between. The CDR3 coding sequence is TGCGCCAGCAGCCAAGATCCCGTGGTAGGGTCTGGGGCCAACGTCCTGACTTTC. It encodes CASSQDPVVGSGANVLTF.

The V call is TRBV10-3, the J call TRBJ2-2, with 7 bases matching TRBD2. The CDR3 is 19 amino acids. Unmatched junction bases numbered 10, after V lost 0 bases and J lost 0 bases. CDR1 is ENHRY and CDR2 is SYGVKD in the germline V gene. The CDR3 bases are TGTGCCATCAGTGAGTCAGTTGGGGGAGCGGGAACGAACACCGGGGAGCTGTTTTTT. Amino acid sequence: CAISESVGGAGTNTGELFF.

The CDR3 sequence is CATSRGPIWGPWAFF. In DNA form, the CDR3 reads TGTGCCACCAGCAGAGGCCCCATTTGGGGGCCATGGGCTTTCTTT. The J gene is TRBJ1-1, the V gene TRBV15, with D maybe TRBD1 (6 bases). Germline assignment: CDR1 LNHNV and CDR2 YYDKDF (reference sequence). The CDR3 has 15 residues. The ends were cut back, 1 base at V and 11 bases at J, with 20 bases in the middle.

A remark on this clone: One junction end does not reproduce the germline sequence, and a read error may be involved. This chain links TRBV4-3 with TRBJ2-3; TRBD1 agrees at 10 bases. CDR3 length: 13 amino acids. Germline V gives CDR1 LGHNA, CDR2 YSLEER. The CDR3 nucleotides are TGCGCCAGCAGCCAAGATCTAAGGACAGGGGGGGATTTT. Its protein product is CASSQDLRTGGDF.